This T cell receptor (beta chain) is from a study of T cell changes during pregnancy in multiple sclerosis (dated by TCRdb to between 2018 and 2021). Context from the whole study: The study examined how the T cell repertoire changed over the course of pregnancy in women with multiple sclerosis.

The junction carries 22 bases between V and J, which are trimmed by 7 bases and 6 bases respectively. The CDR3 runs 15 residues from the cysteine to the phenylalanine. Only CDR3 DNA is held: 45 bases, read in frame from base 1. The germline V gene supplies CDR1 MDHEN and CDR2 SYDVKM. This clone appeared once. The antigen it binds to is not known. One base away there is no much larger clone; base qualities are not given. Library generation was performed with the immunoSEQ multiplex PCR assay. Imported from immuneACCESS, the table was reduced by TCRdb to in-frame sequences with V and J called. These copies leave out some clones; in studies compared against another copy, an unresolved V gene accounts for under half, and the cause of the remainder is not known. Across this sample there are 85,000 to 130,000 clones, with about nine tenths seen only once. The ten largest clones represent less than 2% of the sample.

The sample was peripheral blood, taken after pregnancy. The receptor was derived from a female donor with multiple sclerosis, enrolled in a pregnancy study. The sequence joins TRBV28 to TRBJ2-7; TRBD1 is perhaps the D gene, given 6 matching bases. The CDR3 region reads CASTPWGQGSVEQYF. Read as DNA, the sequence is TGTGCCAGCACTCCATGGGGGCAGGGCTCGGTCGAGCAGTACTTC.